The sequence of this T cell receptor (beta chain) was determined in a study of T-cell reconstitution after alpha-beta-depleted transplantation in children. Trimming removed 1 base from V and 5 bases from J; junction bases left unmatched: 6. The CDR3 loop spans 14 amino acids. Germline V gives CDR1 DFQATT, CDR2 SNEGSKA (reference sequence). Preparation of the TCRbeta library used unique molecular identifiers. TCRdb analysed the PCR reads with MiXCR anew, one entry per CDR3 protein. This table holds more than 200,000 distinct CDR3 sequences, 9.7% found once. This clonotype was found many times. The rearrangement uses TRBV20-1 and TRBJ1-2; 8 bases map to TRBD1. The material sequenced was PBMCs from the stem cell graft donor, taken from the stem cell graft. This receptor was taken from a human donor who donated a stem cell graft to a child with SCID. The chain's CDR3 is CSARGTDRVYGYTF. For the CDR3, the DNA is TGCAGTGCTAGAGGGACGGACAGGGTATATGGCTACACCTTC.